This entry describes one TCR beta chain. The data belong to a study of control samples from healthy donors and cancer patients. Repertoires were generated with immunoSEQ multiplex PCR, while TCRdb's copy carries only in-frame clones and drops some. The table lists 90,000 to 120,000 clones, roughly 79% of them singletons. V lost 6 bases, J lost 4 bases, and 6 bases stayed unmatched. There are 14 residues in the CDR3. The germline CDR1 and CDR2 sequences are MDHEN and SYDVKM. Sequencing was carried out using blood. The chain carries TRBV28 and TRBJ2-5; 9 bases fit TRBD1. The TCR was taken from a man aged 18 to 30 in good health. The DNA of the CDR3 is TGTGCCAGCAGGACAGGGGGGGTAGGAGAGACCCAGTACTTC. Translated, it gives CASRTGGVGETQYF. Full variable domain (remainder filled in from reference TRBV28 and TRBJ2-5): DVKVTQSSRYLVKRTGEKVFLECVQDMDHENMFWYRQDPGLGLRLIYFSYDVKMKEKGDIPEGYSVSREKKERFSLILESASTNQTSMYLCASRTGGVGETQYFGPGTRLLVL.